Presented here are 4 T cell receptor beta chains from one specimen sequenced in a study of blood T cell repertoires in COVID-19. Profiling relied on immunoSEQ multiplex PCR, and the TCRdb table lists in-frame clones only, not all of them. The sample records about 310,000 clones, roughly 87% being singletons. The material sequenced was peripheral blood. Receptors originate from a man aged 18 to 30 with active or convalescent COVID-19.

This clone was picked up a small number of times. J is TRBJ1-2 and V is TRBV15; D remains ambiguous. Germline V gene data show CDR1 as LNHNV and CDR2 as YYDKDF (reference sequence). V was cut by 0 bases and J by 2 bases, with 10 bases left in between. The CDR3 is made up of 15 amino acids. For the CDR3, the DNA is TGTGCCACCAGCAGAGATCCAGGCAGGAACTATGGCTACACCTTC. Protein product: CATSRDPGRNYGYTF.

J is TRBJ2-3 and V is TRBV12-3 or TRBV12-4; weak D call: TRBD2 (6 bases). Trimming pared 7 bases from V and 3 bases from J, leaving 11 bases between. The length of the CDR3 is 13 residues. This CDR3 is CASIRGRTDTQYF. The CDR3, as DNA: TGTGCCAGCATTCGGGGGAGGACAGATACGCAGTATTTT.

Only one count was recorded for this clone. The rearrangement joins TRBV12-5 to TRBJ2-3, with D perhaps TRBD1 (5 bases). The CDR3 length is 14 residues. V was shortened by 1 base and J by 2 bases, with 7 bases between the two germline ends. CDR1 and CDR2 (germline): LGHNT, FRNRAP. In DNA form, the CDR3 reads TGTGCTAGTGGTTTGGGGACATCCACAGATACGCAGTATTTT. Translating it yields CASGLGTSTDTQYF.

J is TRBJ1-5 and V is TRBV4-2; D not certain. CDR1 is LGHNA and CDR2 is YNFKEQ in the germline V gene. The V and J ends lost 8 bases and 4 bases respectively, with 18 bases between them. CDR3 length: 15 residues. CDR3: CASLVGDGWNQPQHF. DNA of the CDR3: TGTGCCAGCCTGGTCGGGGATGGGTGGAATCAGCCCCAGCATTTT.